The 13 T cell receptor beta chains listed next were all sequenced from one sample in a study of regulatory T cells in long-lasting Graves disease. Arm-PCR of CDR3 regions with iRepertoire HTBI primers generated TCR beta libraries. TCRdb re-analysed the multiplex PCR reads in MiXCR, keeping a single row per CDR3 protein. The table records over 500,000 distinct CDR3 sequences, 15% to 20% of them present only once. This sample's time point: newly diagnosed GD, antithyroid drugs for less than 3 months. The TCR library was made from RNA that had been extracted from PBMCs in TRIzol. The same data also contributed to another study, on T cells in Graves' hyperthyroidism and ophthalmopathy.

Source: peripheral blood mononuclear cells (PBMCs), taken at new diagnosis, from a patient treated with antithyroid drugs. The receptors originated from a man younger than 35 with Graves disease.

In this sample, this clonotype turned up many times. The junction and the germline gene differ at one end; a read error may be behind it. The chain carries TRBV7-9 and TRBJ2-7; 10 bases are shared with TRBD2. This CDR3 contains 14 residues. Looked up from germline, CDR1 is SEHNR and CDR2 is FQNEAQ (reference sequence). Here the CDR3 DNA reads TGTGCCAGCAGTTTAGCGGGGGGAGGCTACGAGCAGTACTTC. This sequence encodes CASSLAGGGYEQYF.

This clonotype was detected a few times. The chain has TRBV6-2 or TRBV6-3 and TRBJ1-1; 7 bases align to TRBD1. The length of the CDR3 is 14 residues. V trimming: 0 bases; J trimming: 4 bases; junction bases outside the gene matches: 2. Germline V CDR1 and CDR2: MNHEY, SVGEGT. The CDR3 coding sequence is TGTGCCAGCAGTTACTCCGCAGGGGGCACTGAAGCTTTCTTT. As protein: CASSYSAGGTEAFF.

In its sample, this clonotype was seen many times. The genes are TRBV5-1 and TRBJ1-1, with 12 bases fitting TRBD1. Germline V gene sequence: CDR1 SGHRS, CDR2 YFSETQ. The trim removed 4 bases at V and 4 bases at J, leaving 5 bases unmatched. The CDR3 has 15 residues. DNA for the CDR3: TGCGCCAGCAGCCGGGACAGGGGGCTCGCCACTGAAGCTTTCTTT. Translating it yields CASSRDRGLATEAFF.

J is TRBJ2-5 and V is TRBV27, with D hard to call. The CDR3 totals 13 residues. In germline, CDR1 is MNHEY, CDR2 SMNVEV (reference sequence). The V and J ends lost 5 bases and 5 bases respectively, with 12 bases between them. The CDR3 DNA follows: TGTGCCAGCAGTCTCTTCGGCCCGGAGACCCAGTACTTC. This gives the protein CASSLFGPETQYF.

This clonotype was picked up many times. V is TRBV28 and J is TRBJ2-1; 9 positions match TRBD1. J gave up 10 bases and V 6 bases, and 13 bases lay outside the gene matches. This CDR3 is 15 amino acids long. Germline CDR1 reads MDHEN; CDR2 reads SYDVKM. This chain's CDR3 is CASSPQGAGALEQFF. DNA for the CDR3: TGTGCCAGCAGCCCACAGGGGGCGGGGGCCCTGGAGCAGTTCTTC.

This clonotype was counted a few times. V usage is TRBV6-2 or TRBV6-3 and J usage is TRBJ2-1, with D uncertain. V was pared by 0 bases and J by 0 bases, with 15 bases between. CDR1 and CDR2 (germline): MNHEY, SVGEGT. CDR3 size: 18 residues. CDR3 amino acids: CASSYSPPGLSSYNEQFF. The CDR3 region has the DNA TGTGCCAGCAGTTACTCCCCCCCAGGCTTGAGCTCCTACAATGAGCAGTTCTTC.

The chain uses TRBV7-8 and TRBJ1-2; tentative D call: TRBD1 (6 bases). Trimming left V 0 bases short and J 6 bases short, with 14 bases between. Looked up from germline, CDR1 is SGHVS and CDR2 is FQNEAQ. The CDR3 spans 15 residues. The CDR3 region has the DNA TGTGCCAGCAGCTTAGCCCTCAGGGGAATCCATGGCTACACCTTC. Its protein product is CASSLALRGIHGYTF.

The table lists this clonotype with a few counts. CDR3 sequence reads: CASSLAYRMGTEAFF. Here the CDR3 DNA reads TGTGCCAGCAGCTTAGCGTATAGAATGGGCACTGAAGCTTTCTTT. This sequence joins TRBV7-9 and TRBJ1-1, with D unresolved. V lost 0 bases and J 4 bases, leaving 12 bases between the germline ends. Looked up from germline, CDR1 is SEHNR and CDR2 is FQNEAQ (reference sequence). The CDR3 totals 15 residues.

This clonotype has at least ten counts. The CDR3 sequence is CASRGLPLWGELFF. CDR3 DNA: TGTGCCAGCAGGGGACTACCATTGTGGGGGGAGCTGTTTTTT. The rearrangement uses TRBV2 and TRBJ2-2, with 7 bases that match TRBD2. V lost 6 bases to trimming and J lost 8 bases; unmatched junction nucleotides: 9. This CDR3 spans 14 amino acids. Germline V gene sequence: CDR1 SNHLY, CDR2 FYNNEI.

This clonotype turned up a few times. This CDR3 is CASSMGSHYGYTF. For the CDR3, the DNA is TGTGCCAGTAGTATGGGATCACACTATGGCTACACCTTC. The V gene is TRBV19, the J gene TRBJ1-2; D ambiguous. V lost 3 bases, J lost 3 bases, and 8 bases lay in between. The CDR3 runs 13 residues. Germline lookup yields CDR1 LNHDA and CDR2 SQIVND (reference sequence).

Here the CDR3 reads CASSVAASTYNEQFF. In nucleotides, the CDR3 is TGTGCCAGCAGCGTAGCGGCCTCAACCTACAATGAGCAGTTCTTC. The genes are TRBV9 and TRBJ2-1; D is unclear. CDR3 size: 15 residues. In germline, CDR1 is SGDLS, CDR2 YYNGEE. Trimming took off 0 bases at V and 2 bases at J, with 9 bases between the two ends.

The V and J genes are TRBV7-9 and TRBJ2-1; 10 bases match TRBD2. Germline V CDR1 and CDR2: SEHNR, FQNEAQ (reference sequence). This CDR3 contains 15 residues. V was pared by 5 bases and J by 10 bases, with 11 bases of the junction left unmatched. CDR3 DNA sequence: TGTGCCAGCAGCCGGAGCGGGGGGGGGACTGGAGAGCAGTTCTTC. This gives the protein CASSRSGGGTGEQFF.

This clonotype has more than one count but fewer than ten. This chain links TRBV12-5 with TRBJ1-6; 10 bases are shared with TRBD1. CDR1 and CDR2 from the germline V gene are LGHNT and FRNRAP. The CDR3 contains 15 residues. J lost 11 bases, V lost 4 bases, and 8 bases had no gene match. The DNA of the CDR3 is TGTGCTAGTGGTTGGACGACAGGGGGCAGGACACCCCTCCACTTT. Its translation: CASGWTTGGRTPLHF. The whole variable domain, filled in from reference TRBV12-5 and TRBJ1-6, reads DARVTQTPRHKVTEMGQEVTMRCQPILGHNTVFWYRQTMMQGLELLAYFRNRAPLDDSGMPKDRFSAEMPDATLATLKIQPSEPRDSAVYFCASGWTTGGRTPLHFGNGTRLTVT.